This T cell receptor beta chain was obtained from a study of blood T cells in healthy people across ages. Germline V gives CDR1 SGHAT, CDR2 FQNNGV. CDR3 size: 14 residues. V trimming: 4 bases; J trimming: 4 bases; junction bases outside the gene matches: 6. This clonotype occurred a few times. Combining a sample-barcoded 5' primer with a J-beta primer mix, a second PCR ran for roughly 7 to 12 cycles. MiXCR, run by TCRdb on the 5' RACE reads, gives a single entry per CDR3 protein. Of about 540,000 distinct CDR3 sequences in the sample, approximately 25% are singletons; the top ten hold 7.5% to 9%. This sample was also put to use in a study of T cells of mothers and their children.

V gene TRBV11-2 combines with J gene TRBJ1-2, with 7 bases lining up with TRBD1. Sequenced input: blood. This TCR derives from a boy between 10 and 17 years old in good health. The CDR3 is CASSSLTGIYGYTF. Here the CDR3 DNA reads TGTGCCAGCAGCTCACTGACAGGGATCTATGGCTACACCTTC.